This is a list of T cell receptor beta chains from one sample in a study of blood T cell repertoires in COVID-19. Some clones are missing from TCRdb's copy, which holds only in-frame ones; the method was immunoSEQ multiplex PCR. Of around 190,000 clones in the sample, 70% to 90% were seen once. Sequencing input: peripheral blood. These receptors came from a man aged 25 to 45 with acute or convalescent COVID-19. The conserved cysteine and the conserved F or W are not part of the CDR3 here. Clone size is stated in some rows and not others, as once, few, many or a class when expanded.

size: -
V: TRBV5-4
CDR3: ASRRDRENTGELF

size: few
V: TRBV27
CDR3: ASSPNQGSLTYEQY

size: -
V: TRBV5-1
CDR3: ASSPWGTRGYEQY

size: few
V: TRBV25-1
CDR3: ASSEDRGGQY

size: -
V: TRBV4-1
CDR3: ASSHTLRQGLEKLF

size: -
V: TRBV27
CDR3: ASSFRDRGREKLF

size: once
V: TRBV30
CDR3: AWRWLDEQF

size: -
V: TRBV4-1
CDR3: ASSRYNFGDTEAF

size: -
V: TRBV7-8
CDR3: ASSRFTRTDTQY

size: -
V: TRBV6-1
CDR3: ASSENMAQPQH